Listed below are T cell receptor beta chains from one sample, sequenced in a study of patients and donors after allogeneic stem cell transplantation. TCRdb re-analysed the RT-PCR reads in MiXCR, keeping a single row per CDR3 protein. There are hundreds of thousands of distinct CDR3 sequences in the sample; around two fifths occur only once, and 11% lies in the top ten. The sequenced sample was blood, either unsorted or a sorted T cell fraction (not recorded which). The source is a human donor who was either an allogeneic HSCT recipient or a stem cell or donor lymphocyte infusion donor (not recorded which). It is not recorded whose cells these are; they may come from a transplant donor. CDR3s include the opening cysteine and the closing phenylalanine or tryptophan. A D gene is named only where the DNA matches it firmly. The size entry is marked missing in some rows and otherwise reads once, few, many or a size class.

V: TRBV12-3/TRBV12-4
J: TRBJ1-3
D: NA
size: NA
CDR3: CASSLWAFSGNTIYF
DNA: TGTGCCAGCAGTTTATGGGCGTTCTCTGGAAACACCATATATTTT

V: TRBV5-1
J: TRBJ2-1
D: NA
size: NA
CDR3: CASSFGQVSYNEQFF
DNA: TGCGCCAGCAGCTTTGGGCAGGTATCCTACAATGAGCAGTTCTTC

V: TRBV29-1
J: TRBJ1-1
D: TRBD1
size: NA
CDR3: CSGGQGGPSTEAFF
DNA: TGCAGCGGGGGACAGGGGGGACCATCGACTGAAGCTTTCTTT

V: TRBV29-1
J: TRBJ2-5
D: NA
size: NA
CDR3: CSVYLGQETQYF
DNA: TGCAGCGTTTATTTGGGGCAAGAGACCCAGTACTTC

V: TRBV3-1
J: TRBJ1-5
D: NA
size: few
CDR3: CASSQPGNNQPQHF
DNA: TGTGCCAGCAGCCAACCAGGGAACAATCAGCCCCAGCATTTT

V: TRBV12-3/TRBV12-4
J: TRBJ1-1
D: NA
size: NA
CDR3: CASSHRVYTEAFF
DNA: TGTGCCAGCAGCCACAGGGTTTACACTGAAGCTTTCTTT

V: TRBV6-6
J: TRBJ1-5
D: TRBD1
size: few
CDR3: CASRQGTSNQPQHF
DNA: TGTGCCAGCAGACAGGGGACTAGCAATCAGCCCCAGCATTTT

V: TRBV6-5
J: TRBJ1-5
D: TRBD1
size: NA
CDR3: CASSYGTGVQPQHF
DNA: TGTGCCAGCAGTTACGGGACAGGGGTACAGCCCCAGCATTTT

V: TRBV20-1
J: TRBJ2-7
D: NA
size: NA
CDR3: CSARVFGDEQYF
DNA: TGCAGTGCTAGAGTTTTTGGGGACGAGCAGTACTTC

V: TRBV2
J: TRBJ1-2
D: NA
size: NA
CDR3: CASRVQGGYTF
DNA: TGTGCCAGCAGGGTACAGGGCGGCTACACCTTC

V: TRBV12-3/TRBV12-4
J: TRBJ1-1
D: NA
size: NA
CDR3: CASSFGGSLTEAFF
DNA: TGTGCCAGCAGTTTTGGTGGGTCCCTCACTGAAGCTTTCTTT

V: TRBV9
J: TRBJ1-1
D: TRBD1
size: few
CDR3: CASSVGAGGRGTEAFF
DNA: TGTGCCAGCAGCGTAGGGGCAGGGGGTCGAGGGACTGAAGCTTTCTTT

V: TRBV10-3
J: TRBJ2-1
D: NA
size: few
CDR3: CATVQESSYNEQFF
DNA: TGTGCCACTGTACAGGAAAGCTCCTACAATGAGCAGTTCTTC

V: TRBV27
J: TRBJ1-2
D: TRBD1
size: few
CDR3: CASSPGQGRFGYGYTF
DNA: TGTGCCAGCAGTCCCGGACAGGGTAGGTTCGGCTATGGCTACACCTTC

V: TRBV29-1
J: TRBJ2-7
D: NA
size: NA
CDR3: CSVEESGYEQYF
DNA: TGCAGCGTTGAAGAGTCTGGCTACGAGCAGTACTTC

V: TRBV24-1
J: TRBJ2-3
D: NA
size: few
CDR3: CATSDLGHTDTQYF
DNA: TGTGCCACCAGTGATTTGGGACACACAGATACGCAGTATTTT

V: TRBV20-1
J: TRBJ1-1
D: NA
size: NA
CDR3: CSARATNREAFF
DNA: TGCAGTGCTAGAGCTACTAACCGGGAAGCTTTCTTT

V: TRBV20-1
J: TRBJ2-3
D: NA
size: NA
CDR3: CSACPPTSTDTQYF
DNA: TGCAGTGCTTGCCCCCCCACTAGCACAGATACGCAGTATTTT

V: TRBV5-6
J: TRBJ2-5
D: NA
size: NA
CDR3: CASRGHPGVQETQYF
DNA: TGTGCCAGCAGGGGACACCCAGGGGTACAAGAGACCCAGTACTTC

V: TRBV28
J: TRBJ1-2
D: TRBD1
size: NA
CDR3: CASSPGGQAANYGYTF
DNA: TGTGCCAGCAGTCCGGGCGGACAGGCAGCTAACTATGGCTACACCTTC

V: TRBV27
J: TRBJ1-6
D: NA
size: NA
CDR3: CASKLEGPTYYNSPLHF
DNA: TGTGCCAGCAAGCTAGAGGGGCCTACTTACTATAATTCACCCCTCCACTTT

V: TRBV7-9
J: TRBJ1-2
D: NA
size: NA
CDR3: CASSFSNRPNYGYTF
DNA: TGTGCCAGCAGCTTTTCGAACAGACCTAACTATGGCTACACCTTC

V: TRBV28
J: TRBJ2-3
D: TRBD1
size: NA
CDR3: CASSPPGGTDTQYF
DNA: TGTGCCAGCAGTCCCCCAGGGGGAACAGATACGCAGTATTTT

V: TRBV4-1
J: TRBJ2-3
D: NA
size: NA
CDR3: CASSPSGPLDTQYF
DNA: TGCGCCAGCAGCCCCTCCGGGCCCCTTGATACGCAGTATTTT

V: TRBV5-1
J: TRBJ1-4
D: NA
size: NA
CDR3: CASRGHEDEKLFF
DNA: TGCGCCAGCAGAGGACACGAGGATGAAAAACTGTTTTTT

V: TRBV9
J: TRBJ2-3
D: NA
size: NA
CDR3: CASSPRRTVTDTQYF
DNA: TGTGCCAGCAGCCCTCGACGGACAGTAACAGATACGCAGTATTTT

V: TRBV27
J: TRBJ2-5
D: NA
size: NA
CDR3: CASARWDWGEQETQYF
DNA: TGTGCCAGCGCCCGTTGGGATTGGGGGGAGCAAGAGACCCAGTACTTC

V: TRBV29-1
J: TRBJ2-7
D: NA
size: NA
CDR3: CSVVDSGWGEQYF
DNA: TGCAGCGTTGTGGACAGCGGGTGGGGCGAGCAGTACTTC

V: TRBV7-8
J: TRBJ1-1
D: NA
size: NA
CDR3: CASSLDHRGRAEAFF
DNA: TGTGCCAGCAGCTTAGATCATAGGGGTCGGGCTGAAGCTTTCTTT

V: TRBV2
J: TRBJ2-7
D: TRBD1
size: few
CDR3: CAGGEGQGNEQYF
DNA: TGTGCAGGAGGTGAGGGACAGGGTAACGAGCAGTACTTC

V: TRBV7-2
J: TRBJ2-2
D: NA
size: NA
CDR3: CASSLVENTGELFF
DNA: TGTGCCAGCAGCTTAGTGGAGAACACCGGGGAGCTGTTTTTT

V: TRBV7-3
J: TRBJ2-3
D: TRBD2
size: NA
CDR3: CASSSGMGLAVYGTDTQYF
DNA: TGTGCCAGCAGCTCTGGAATGGGACTAGCGGTGTATGGCACAGATACGCAGTATTTT

V: TRBV28
J: TRBJ2-7
D: NA
size: NA
CDR3: CASNSRVGDEQYF
DNA: TGTGCCAGCAACTCCCGGGTGGGTGACGAGCAGTACTTC